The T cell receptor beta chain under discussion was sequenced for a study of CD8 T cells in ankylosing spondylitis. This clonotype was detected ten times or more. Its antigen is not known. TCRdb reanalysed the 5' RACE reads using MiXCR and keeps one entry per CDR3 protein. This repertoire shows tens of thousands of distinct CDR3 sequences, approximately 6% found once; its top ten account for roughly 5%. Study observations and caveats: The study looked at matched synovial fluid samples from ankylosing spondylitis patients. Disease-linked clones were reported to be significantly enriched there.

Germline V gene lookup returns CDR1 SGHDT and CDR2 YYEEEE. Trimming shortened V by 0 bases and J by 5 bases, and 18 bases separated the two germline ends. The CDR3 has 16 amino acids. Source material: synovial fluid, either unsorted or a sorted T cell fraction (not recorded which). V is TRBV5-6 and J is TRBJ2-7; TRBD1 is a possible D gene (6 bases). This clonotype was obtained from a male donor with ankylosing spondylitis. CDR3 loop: CASSLERSGHRNEQYF. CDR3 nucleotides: TGTGCCAGCAGCTTGGAGCGGTCGGGACATAGGAACGAGCAGTACTTC.